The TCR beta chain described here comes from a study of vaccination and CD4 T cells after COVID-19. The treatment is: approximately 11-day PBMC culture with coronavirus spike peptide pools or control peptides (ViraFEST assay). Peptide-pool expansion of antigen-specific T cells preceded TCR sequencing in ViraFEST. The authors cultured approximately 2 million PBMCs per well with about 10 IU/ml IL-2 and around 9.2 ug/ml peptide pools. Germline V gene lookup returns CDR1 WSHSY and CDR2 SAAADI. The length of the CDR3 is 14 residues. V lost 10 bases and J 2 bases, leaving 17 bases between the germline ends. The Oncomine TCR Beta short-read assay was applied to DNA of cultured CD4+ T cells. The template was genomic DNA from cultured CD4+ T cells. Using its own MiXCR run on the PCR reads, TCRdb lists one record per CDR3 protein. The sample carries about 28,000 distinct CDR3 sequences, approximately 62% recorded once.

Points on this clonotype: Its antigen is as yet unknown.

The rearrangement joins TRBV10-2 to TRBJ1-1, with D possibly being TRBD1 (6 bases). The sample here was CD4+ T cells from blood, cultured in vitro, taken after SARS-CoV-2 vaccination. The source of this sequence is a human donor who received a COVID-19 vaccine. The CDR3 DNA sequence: TGCGCCATCTCCAGGGACGGGACAAACACTGAAGCTTTCTTT. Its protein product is CAISRDGTNTEAFF.